The rows below give T cell receptor beta chains drawn from one sample of a study of shared clonotypes between healthy human individuals. Assay used: immunoSEQ multiplex PCR; TCRdb lists only in-frame clones, some missing. The table lists about 960,000 clones, 76% of them singletons. The sequencing input was memory CD4+ T cells sorted from blood. Every receptor here comes from a man aged 18 to 29 in good health. CDR3s include the opening cysteine and the closing phenylalanine or tryptophan. The D gene is left open where the match is weak. Size is stated for part of the rows, as once, few or many counts, or as a class when the clone is expanded.

NA,TRBJ2-3,TRBV12-5,NA,CASGPGVGGVTDTQYF,TGTGCTAGTGGTCCGGGGGTTGGCGGGGTGACAGATACGCAGTATTTT
TRBD2,TRBJ2-7,TRBV4-2,NA,CASSQGGGASGLSYEQYF,TGTGCCAGCAGCCAAGGAGGAGGGGCTAGCGGCCTCTCCTACGAGCAGTACTTC
NA,TRBJ2-2,TRBV28,NA,CASSSGGTNTGELFF,TGTGCCAGCAGTTCGGGGGGCACGAACACCGGGGAGCTGTTTTTT
TRBD2,TRBJ2-3,TRBV2,NA,CASSKRGVADTQYF,TGTGCCAGCAGTAAGCGGGGAGTTGCAGATACGCAGTATTTT
TRBD2,TRBJ2-7,TRBV10-3,NA,CAIGLAGDPAYEQYF,TGTGCCATCGGACTAGCGGGAGATCCGGCCTACGAGCAGTACTTC
TRBD1,TRBJ2-7,TRBV28,NA,CASSSPPGQGRHEQYF,TGTGCCAGCAGTTCCCCGCCGGGACAGGGGCGCCACGAGCAGTACTTC
NA,TRBJ2-1,TRBV7-4,NA,CASRIADSYNEQFF,TGTGCCAGCAGAATAGCGGATTCCTACAATGAGCAGTTCTTC
TRBD1,TRBJ2-3,TRBV18,NA,CASSPGQGDTDTQYF,TGTGCCAGCTCACCCGGACAGGGGGACACAGATACGCAGTATTTT
NA,TRBJ1-2,TRBV30,NA,CAWRQFYGYTF,TGTGCCTGGAGGCAGTTCTATGGCTACACCTTC
NA,TRBJ2-2,TRBV14,NA,CASSQVGSSGELFF,TGTGCCAGCAGCCAAGTCGGGTCTAGCGGGGAGCTGTTTTTT
TRBD1,TRBJ1-3,TRBV2,few,CASRTDRAGNTIYF,TGTGCCAGCAGGACGGACAGGGCCGGAAACACCATATATTTT
NA,TRBJ1-3,TRBV9,NA,CASSVEGMDTIYF,TGTGCCAGCAGCGTAGAGGGAATGGACACCATATATTTT
NA,TRBJ1-1,TRBV6-1,NA,CASSGRGTLNTEAFF,TGTGCCAGCAGTGGGCGGGGGACCCTAAACACTGAAGCTTTCTTT
NA,TRBJ2-5,TRBV28,few,CASCGGRTFQETQYF,TGTGCCAGTTGCGGGGGCCGTACATTCCAAGAGACCCAGTACTTC
NA,TRBJ2-6,TRBV18,NA,CASSSGGGGRPFSSGANVLTF,TGTGCCAGCTCATCCGGCGGCGGTGGGCGCCCCTTTTCTTCTGGGGCCAACGTCCTGACTTTC
TRBD1,TRBJ2-7,TRBV2,once,CASSEMTGRGEQYF,TGTGCCAGCAGTGAAATGACAGGGAGAGGCGAGCAGTACTTC
TRBD2,TRBJ2-3,TRBV5-1,NA,CASSLGWGGALPVTDTQYF,TGCGCCAGCAGCCTGGGATGGGGAGGGGCCCTTCCCGTCACAGATACGCAGTATTTT
TRBD1,TRBJ1-2,TRBV30,few,CAWRGQGDSYGYTF,TGTGCCTGGAGAGGACAGGGGGACTCGTATGGCTACACCTTC
TRBD2,TRBJ2-5,TRBV12-5,NA,CASGLGTSGRETQYF,TGTGCTAGTGGTTTGGGGACTAGCGGGAGAGAGACCCAGTACTTC
TRBD1,TRBJ1-2,TRBV27,once,CASSFSPGQGVSRYGYTF,TGTGCCAGCAGTTTTTCTCCGGGACAGGGGGTAAGCCGCTATGGCTACACCTTC
NA,TRBJ1-5,TRBV6-1,NA,CASSVAGSGNQPQHF,TGTGCCAGCAGTGTTGCAGGGTCGGGCAATCAGCCCCAGCATTTT
NA,TRBJ2-1,TRBV7-9,NA,CASSLDPDDEQFF,TGTGCCAGCAGCTTAGACCCCGACGATGAGCAGTTCTTC
NA,TRBJ2-2,TRBV12-5,NA,CASGLFGGLNTGELFF,TGTGCTAGTGGTTTGTTTGGGGGGCTGAACACCGGGGAGCTGTTTTTT
NA,TRBJ1-1,TRBV7-9,NA,CASSLSGRVGNTEAFF,TGTGCCAGCAGCTTATCAGGCAGGGTGGGGAACACTGAAGCTTTCTTT
TRBD1,TRBJ2-7,TRBV5-1,NA,CASSLGGAGGTYEQYF,TGCGCCAGCAGCTTGGGGGGCGCAGGGGGCACCTACGAGCAGTACTTC
NA,TRBJ1-2,TRBV2,NA,CASSDDNYGYTF,TGTGCCAGCAGTGACGATAACTATGGCTACACCTTC
TRBD2,TRBJ2-2,TRBV27,once,CASSSRTRTGELFF,TGTGCCAGCAGTTCCAGGACTAGAACCGGGGAGCTGTTTTTT
TRBD2,TRBJ2-5,TRBV5-4,NA,CASSPAGGKQTQYF,TGTGCCAGCAGCCCCGCCGGGGGGAAGCAGACCCAGTACTTC
NA,TRBJ2-1,TRBV27,NA,CASSPSVALDEQFF,TGTGCCAGCAGCCCTAGCGTGGCCTTGGATGAGCAGTTCTTC
NA,TRBJ2-1,TRBV6-5,once,CASSYLGGGTGNEQFF,TGTGCCAGCAGTTACCTCGGAGGCGGGACCGGTAATGAGCAGTTCTTC
NA,TRBJ2-3,TRBV6-6,NA,CASSQPPDTQYF,TGTGCCAGCAGTCAGCCCCCAGATACGCAGTATTTT
NA,TRBJ2-7,TRBV10-3,NA,CAISTFTGTSRQYF,TGTGCCATCAGCACATTTACCGGGACAAGCAGGCAGTACTTC
NA,TRBJ2-5,TRBV5-4,few,CASSSREKETQYF,TGTGCCAGCAGCTCTAGGGAAAAAGAGACCCAGTACTTC
NA,TRBJ2-4,TRBV7-8,NA,CASSPREIAKNIQYF,TGTGCCAGCAGCCCCCGGGAGATAGCCAAAAACATTCAGTACTTC
NA,TRBJ2-5,TRBV19,once,CASRRTGTADGGTQYF,TGTGCCAGTAGGAGGACCGGGACGGCCGACGGGGGGACCCAGTACTTC